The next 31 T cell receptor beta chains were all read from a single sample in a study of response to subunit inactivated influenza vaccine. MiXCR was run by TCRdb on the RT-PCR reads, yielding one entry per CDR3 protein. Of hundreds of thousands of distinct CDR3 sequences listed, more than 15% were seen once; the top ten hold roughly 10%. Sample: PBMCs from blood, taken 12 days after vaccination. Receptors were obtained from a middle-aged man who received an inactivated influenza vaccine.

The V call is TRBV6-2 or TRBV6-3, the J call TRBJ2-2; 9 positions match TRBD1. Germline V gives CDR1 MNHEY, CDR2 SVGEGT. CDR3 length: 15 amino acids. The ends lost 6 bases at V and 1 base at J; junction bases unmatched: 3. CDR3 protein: CASRTGGQNTGELFF. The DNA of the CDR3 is TGTGCCAGCAGAACAGGGGGCCAGAACACCGGGGAGCTGTTTTTT.

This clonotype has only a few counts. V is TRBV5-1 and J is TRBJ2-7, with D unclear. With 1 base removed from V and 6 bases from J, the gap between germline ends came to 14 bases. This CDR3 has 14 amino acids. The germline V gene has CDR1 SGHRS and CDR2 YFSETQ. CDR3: CASSLRPSGPEQYF. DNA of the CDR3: TGCGCCAGCAGCTTGCGGCCGTCCGGCCCCGAGCAGTACTTC.

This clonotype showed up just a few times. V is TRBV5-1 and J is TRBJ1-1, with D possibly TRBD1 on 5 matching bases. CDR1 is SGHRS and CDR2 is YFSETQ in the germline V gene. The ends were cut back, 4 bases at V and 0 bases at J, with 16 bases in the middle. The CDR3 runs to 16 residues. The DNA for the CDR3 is TGCGCCAGCAGCCAGGGCGGTGGCCGCATGAACACTGAAGCTTTCTTT. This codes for CASSQGGGRMNTEAFF.

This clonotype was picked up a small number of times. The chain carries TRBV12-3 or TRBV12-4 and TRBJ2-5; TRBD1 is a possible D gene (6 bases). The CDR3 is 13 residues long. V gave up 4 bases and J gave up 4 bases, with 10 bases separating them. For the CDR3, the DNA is TGTGCCAGCAGTTCCGGACAGAGAGAGACCCAGTACTTC. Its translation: CASSSGQRETQYF.

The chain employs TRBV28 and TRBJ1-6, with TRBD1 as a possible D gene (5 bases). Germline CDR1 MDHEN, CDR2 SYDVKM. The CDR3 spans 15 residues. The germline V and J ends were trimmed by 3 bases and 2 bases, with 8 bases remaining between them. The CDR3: CASSFRGPYNSPLHF. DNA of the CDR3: TGTGCCAGCAGTTTTCGGGGCCCCTATAATTCACCCCTCCACTTT.

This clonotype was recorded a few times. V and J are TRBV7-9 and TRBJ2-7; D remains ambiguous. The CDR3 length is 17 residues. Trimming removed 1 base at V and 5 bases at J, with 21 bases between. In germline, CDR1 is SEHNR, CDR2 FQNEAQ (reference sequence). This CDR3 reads CASSLVPFLPLAHEQYF. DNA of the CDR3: TGTGCCAGCAGCTTAGTTCCGTTTTTACCTCTCGCCCACGAGCAGTACTTC.

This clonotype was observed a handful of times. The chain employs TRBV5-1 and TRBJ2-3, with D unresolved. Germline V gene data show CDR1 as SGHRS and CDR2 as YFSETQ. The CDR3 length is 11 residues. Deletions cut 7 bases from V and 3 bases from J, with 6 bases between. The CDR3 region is CASGETDTQYF. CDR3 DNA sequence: TGCGCCAGCGGCGAGACAGATACGCAGTATTTT.

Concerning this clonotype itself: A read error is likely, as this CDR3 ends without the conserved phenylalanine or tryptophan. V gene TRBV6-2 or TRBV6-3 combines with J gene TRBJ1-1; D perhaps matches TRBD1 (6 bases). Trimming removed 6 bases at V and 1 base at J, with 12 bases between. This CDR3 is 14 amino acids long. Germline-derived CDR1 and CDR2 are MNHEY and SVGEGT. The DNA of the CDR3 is TGTGCCAGCAGGAGCTGGACAGCGAACACTGAAGCTTTCTAT. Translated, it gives CASRSWTANTEAFY.

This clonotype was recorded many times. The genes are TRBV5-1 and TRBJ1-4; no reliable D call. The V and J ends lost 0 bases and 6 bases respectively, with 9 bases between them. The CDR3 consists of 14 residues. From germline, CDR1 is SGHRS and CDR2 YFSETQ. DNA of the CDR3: TGCGCCAGCAGCTTGGCATCGTCGGATGAAAAACTGTTTTTT. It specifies CASSLASSDEKLFF.

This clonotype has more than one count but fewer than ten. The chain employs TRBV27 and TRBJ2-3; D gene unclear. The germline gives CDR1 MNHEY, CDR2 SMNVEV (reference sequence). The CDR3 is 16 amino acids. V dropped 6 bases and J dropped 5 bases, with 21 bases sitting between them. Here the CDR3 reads CASRTRTPDAKDTQYF. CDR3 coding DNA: TGTGCCAGCAGGACCCGGACCCCCGATGCCAAAGATACGCAGTATTTT.

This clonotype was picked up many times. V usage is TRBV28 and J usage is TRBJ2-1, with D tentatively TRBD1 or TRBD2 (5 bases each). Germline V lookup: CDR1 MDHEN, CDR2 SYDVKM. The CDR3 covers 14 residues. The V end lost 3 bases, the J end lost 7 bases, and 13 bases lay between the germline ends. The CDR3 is CASSLLRVANEQFF. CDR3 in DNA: TGTGCCAGCAGTTTGCTCAGGGTAGCGAATGAGCAGTTCTTC.

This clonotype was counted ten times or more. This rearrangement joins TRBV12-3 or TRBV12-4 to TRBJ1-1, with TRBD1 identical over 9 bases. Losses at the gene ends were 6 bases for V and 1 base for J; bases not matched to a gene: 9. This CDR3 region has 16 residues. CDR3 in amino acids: CASSRGTGRGNTEAFF. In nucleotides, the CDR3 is TGTGCCAGCAGCCGTGGGACAGGGAGGGGGAACACTGAAGCTTTCTTT.

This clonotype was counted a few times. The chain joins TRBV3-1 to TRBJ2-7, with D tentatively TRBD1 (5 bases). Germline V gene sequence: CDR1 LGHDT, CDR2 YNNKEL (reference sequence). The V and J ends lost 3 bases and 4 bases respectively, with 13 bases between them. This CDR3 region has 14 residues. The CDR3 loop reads CASSQGPGPYEQYF. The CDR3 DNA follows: TGTGCCAGCAGCCAGGGGCCTGGACCTTACGAGCAGTACTTC.

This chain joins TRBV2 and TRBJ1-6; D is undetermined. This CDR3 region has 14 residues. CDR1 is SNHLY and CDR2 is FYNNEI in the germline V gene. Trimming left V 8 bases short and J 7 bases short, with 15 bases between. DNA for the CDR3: TGTGCCAGCCGGCTTGACGGGAGAAATTCACCCCTCCACTTT. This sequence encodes CASRLDGRNSPLHF.

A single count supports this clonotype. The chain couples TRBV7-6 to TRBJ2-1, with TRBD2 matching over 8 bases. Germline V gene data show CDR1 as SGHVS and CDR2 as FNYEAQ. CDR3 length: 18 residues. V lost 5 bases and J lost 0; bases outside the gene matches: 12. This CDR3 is CASSRRGQRGPSYNEQFF. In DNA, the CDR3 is TGTGCCAGCAGCCGAAGGGGTCAGCGGGGGCCCTCCTACAATGAGCAGTTCTTC. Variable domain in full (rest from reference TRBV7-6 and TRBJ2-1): GAGVSQSPRYKVTKRGQDVALRCDPISGHVSLYWYRQALGQGPEFLTYFNYEAQQDKSGLPNDRFSAERPEGSISTLTIQRTEQRDSAMYRCASSRRGQRGPSYNEQFFGPGTRLTVL.

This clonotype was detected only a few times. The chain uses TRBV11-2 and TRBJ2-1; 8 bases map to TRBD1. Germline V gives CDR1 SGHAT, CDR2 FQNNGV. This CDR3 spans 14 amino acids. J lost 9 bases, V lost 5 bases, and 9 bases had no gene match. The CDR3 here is CASSPGGAMREQFF. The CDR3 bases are TGTGCCAGCAGCCCAGGGGGCGCGATGCGTGAGCAGTTCTTC.

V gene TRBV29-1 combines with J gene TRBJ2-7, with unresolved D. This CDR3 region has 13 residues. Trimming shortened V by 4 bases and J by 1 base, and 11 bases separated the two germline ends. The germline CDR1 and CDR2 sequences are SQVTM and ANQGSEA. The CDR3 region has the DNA TGCAGCGTTGCTTCCAGGAGTTCCTACGAGCAGTACTTC. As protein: CSVASRSSYEQYF.

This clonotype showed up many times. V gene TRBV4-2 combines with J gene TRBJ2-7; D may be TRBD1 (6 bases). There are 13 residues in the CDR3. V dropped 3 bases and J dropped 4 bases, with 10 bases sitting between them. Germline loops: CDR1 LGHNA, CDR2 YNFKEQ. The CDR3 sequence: CASSHNQGYEQYF. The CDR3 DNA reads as TGTGCCAGCAGCCATAACCAGGGGTACGAGCAGTACTTC.

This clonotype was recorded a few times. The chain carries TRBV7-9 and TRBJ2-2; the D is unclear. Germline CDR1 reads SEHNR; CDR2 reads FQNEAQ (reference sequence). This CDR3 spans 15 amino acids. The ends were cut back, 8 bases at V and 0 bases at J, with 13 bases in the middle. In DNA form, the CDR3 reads TGTGCCAGCCTCGCTTATGCAGCGAACACCGGGGAGCTGTTTTTT. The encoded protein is CASLAYAANTGELFF.

The CDR3 DNA is TGTGCCAGCAGTGAATCCAGATCCACCGGGGAGCTGTTTTTT. Encoded protein: CASSESRSTGELFF. This chain connects TRBV2 to TRBJ2-2; no definite D call. The CDR3 covers 14 residues. The V end lost 2 bases, the J end lost 4 bases, and 8 bases lay between the germline ends. The germline CDR1 and CDR2 sequences are SNHLY and FYNNEI. Using reference TRBV2 and TRBJ2-2 for the parts outside the CDR3, the full variable domain is EPEVTQTPSHQVTQMGQEVILRCVPISNHLYFYWYRQILGQKVEFLVSFYNNEISEKSEIFDDQFSVERPDGSNFTLKIRSTKLEDSAMYFCASSESRSTGELFFGEGSRLTVL.

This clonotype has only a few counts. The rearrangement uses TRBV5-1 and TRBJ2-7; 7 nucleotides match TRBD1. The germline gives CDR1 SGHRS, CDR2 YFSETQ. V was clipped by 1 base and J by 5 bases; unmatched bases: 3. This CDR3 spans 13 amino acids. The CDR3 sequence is CASSLYRGDEQYF. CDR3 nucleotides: TGCGCCAGCAGCTTGTACAGGGGTGACGAGCAGTACTTC.

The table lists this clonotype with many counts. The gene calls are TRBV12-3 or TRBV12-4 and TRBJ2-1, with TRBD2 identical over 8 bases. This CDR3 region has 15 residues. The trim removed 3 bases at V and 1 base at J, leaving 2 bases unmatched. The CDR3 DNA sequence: TGTGCCAGCAGTTTCAGCGGGGGATCCTACAATGAGCAGTTCTTC. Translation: CASSFSGGSYNEQFF.

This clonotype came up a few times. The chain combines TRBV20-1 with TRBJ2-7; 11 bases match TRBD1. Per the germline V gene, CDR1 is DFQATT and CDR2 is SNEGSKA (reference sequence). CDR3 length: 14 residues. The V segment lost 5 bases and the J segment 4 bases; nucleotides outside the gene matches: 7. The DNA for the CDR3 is TGCAGTGCTGTCCGGGACAGGGGGATGTACGAGCAGTACTTC. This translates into CSAVRDRGMYEQYF.

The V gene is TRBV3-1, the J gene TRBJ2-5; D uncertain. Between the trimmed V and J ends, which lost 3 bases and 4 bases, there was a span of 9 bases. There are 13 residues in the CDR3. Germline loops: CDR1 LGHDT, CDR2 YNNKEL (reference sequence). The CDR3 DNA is TGTGCCAGCAGCCAGACGTTGGGAGAGACCCAGTACTTC. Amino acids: CASSQTLGETQYF.

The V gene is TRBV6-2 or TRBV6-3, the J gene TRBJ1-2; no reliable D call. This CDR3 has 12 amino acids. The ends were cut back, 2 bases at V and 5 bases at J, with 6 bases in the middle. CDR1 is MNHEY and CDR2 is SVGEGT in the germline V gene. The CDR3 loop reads CASSYQEYGYTF. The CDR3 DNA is TGTGCCAGCAGTTACCAGGAGTATGGCTACACCTTC.

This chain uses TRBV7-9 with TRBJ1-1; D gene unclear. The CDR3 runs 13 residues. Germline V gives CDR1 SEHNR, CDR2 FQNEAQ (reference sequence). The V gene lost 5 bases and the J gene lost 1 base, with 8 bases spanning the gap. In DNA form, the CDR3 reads TGTGCCAGCAGCCCGGACCCGAACACTGAAGCTTTCTTT. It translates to CASSPDPNTEAFF.

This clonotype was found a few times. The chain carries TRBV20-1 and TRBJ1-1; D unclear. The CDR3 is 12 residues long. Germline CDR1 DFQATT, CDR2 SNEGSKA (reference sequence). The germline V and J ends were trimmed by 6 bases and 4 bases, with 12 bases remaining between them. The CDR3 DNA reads TGCAGTGCCCTAGGGCTGGGCACTGAAGCTTTCTTT. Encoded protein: CSALGLGTEAFF.

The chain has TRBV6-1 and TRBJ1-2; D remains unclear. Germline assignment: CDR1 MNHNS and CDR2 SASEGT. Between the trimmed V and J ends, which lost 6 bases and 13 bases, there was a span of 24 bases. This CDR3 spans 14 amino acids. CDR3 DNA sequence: TGTGCCAGCAGAGAGAGCGACCTTGCCTGGGTCGGCACCTTC. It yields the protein CASRESDLAWVGTF.

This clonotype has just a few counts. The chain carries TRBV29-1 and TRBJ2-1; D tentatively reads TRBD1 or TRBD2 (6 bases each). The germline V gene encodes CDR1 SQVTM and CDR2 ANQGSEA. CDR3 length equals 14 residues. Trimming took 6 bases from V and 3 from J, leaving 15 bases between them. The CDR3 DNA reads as TGCAGCGTCTTTGGGGGGCCAGTCTACAATGAGCAGTTCTTC. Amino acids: CSVFGGPVYNEQFF.

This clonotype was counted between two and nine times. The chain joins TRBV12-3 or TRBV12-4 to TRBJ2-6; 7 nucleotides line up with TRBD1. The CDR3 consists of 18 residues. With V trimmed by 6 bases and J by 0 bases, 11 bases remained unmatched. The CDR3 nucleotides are TGTGCCAGCAGACATACTCAGGGGGTAGCCTCTGGGGCCAACGTCCTGACTTTC. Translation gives CASRHTQGVASGANVLTF.

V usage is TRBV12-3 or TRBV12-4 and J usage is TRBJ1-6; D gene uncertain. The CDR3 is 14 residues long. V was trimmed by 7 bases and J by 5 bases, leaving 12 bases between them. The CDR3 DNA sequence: TGTGCCAGCACCCGCCGAAGGAATAATTCACCCCTCCACTTT. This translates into CASTRRRNNSPLHF.